This T cell receptor (beta chain) appears in the sequencing data of a study of T cells in localized non-small cell lung cancer. General study findings and limits: Longer overall survival was linked to higher blood T cell density. Tumor showed lower T cell clonality than uninvolved adjacent lung, where it was highest.

This clone was observed a single time. As yet, its antigen is unknown. TCRdb keeps only in-frame clones here, not all; method: immunoSEQ multiplex PCR. Of 45,000 to 70,000 clones in the sample, around 86% were seen once. The origin of this receptor is a woman aged 35 to 70 with stage I lung adenocarcinoma. The source was peripheral blood, collected before any cancer treatment.

This CDR3 is CASSLTGATYNSPLHF. In DNA, the CDR3 is TGTGCCAGCAGTTTGACAGGGGCGACCTATAATTCACCCCTCCACTTT. The chain combines TRBV28 with TRBJ1-6, with 8 bases identical to TRBD1. CDR1 and CDR2 (germline): MDHEN, SYDVKM. This CDR3 region has 16 residues. V lost 3 bases to trimming and J lost 2 bases; unmatched junction nucleotides: 3.